The sequence of this T cell receptor (beta chain) was determined in a study of blood T cells in healthy people across ages. This clonotype was seen more than once but under ten times. CDR1 is LNHDA and CDR2 is SQIVND in the germline V gene (reference sequence). There are 13 residues in the CDR3. V was clipped by 6 bases and J by 5 bases, with 13 bases between them. PCR was performed a second time for roughly 7 to 11 cycles using a sample-barcoded 5' primer and a J-beta primer mix. The template-switch adaptor was a 5' adaptor with 12 random nucleotides. It tagged each cDNA molecule. TCRdb passed the 5' RACE reads through MiXCR, listing each CDR3 protein once. Among hundreds of thousands of distinct CDR3 sequences, 25% to 35% were seen once, and the ten largest hold approximately 15%.

The sample was blood. The sequence was collected from a woman of 80 years or more in good health. The chain recombines TRBV19 with TRBJ2-5; perhaps TRBD1 as D (6 bases). DNA for the CDR3: TGTGCCAGTAGGACCCAGGGGAAGGAGACCCAGTACTTC. It translates to CASRTQGKETQYF.